This T cell receptor beta chain is from a study of type 1 regulatory T cells. Study as a whole: T-allo10 is an in vitro-generated, Tr1-enriched CD4 T cell product specific for alloantigen.

TCRdb called the reads again in MiXCR, with one record for every CDR3 protein. The sample lists some 15,000 distinct CDR3 sequences, roughly an eighth occurring once. The CDR3 length is 11 residues. Germline V gene lookup returns CDR1 LNHNV and CDR2 YYDKDF (reference sequence). The V gene lost 1 base and the J gene lost 4 bases, with 1 base spanning the gap. This clonotype appeared many times. Its antigen is not identified. Sequencing was carried out using cultured T cells, either the whole culture or a sorted T cell fraction (not recorded which). The receptor was isolated from a human donor in good health. The genes are TRBV15 and TRBJ2-5; D not resolved. The CDR3 spells CATSRAETQYF. As DNA, the CDR3 is TGTGCCACCAGCAGAGCAGAGACCCAGTACTTC.